A single sample is the source of the 10 T cell receptor beta chains below, sequenced in a study of vaccination and CD4 T cells after COVID-19. As for treatment: roughly 11-day PBMC culture with coronavirus spike peptide pools or control peptides (ViraFEST assay). Their antigen targets remain unknown. The Oncomine TCR Beta short-read assay sequenced DNA from cultured CD4+ T cells. TCRdb independently ran MiXCR on the PCR reads; one entry per CDR3 protein. The profile shows around 20,000 distinct CDR3 sequences, 45% to 60% of them singletons. The sequencing sample was made of CD4+ T cells from blood, cultured in vitro. Receptors were obtained from a human donor who had recovered from COVID-19.

This clonotype has only a few counts. The genes are TRBV27 and TRBJ1-3; 8 nucleotides match TRBD1. The CDR3 is 19 amino acids. Trimming removed 2 bases from V and 0 bases from J; junction bases left unmatched: 12. The germline V gene has CDR1 MNHEY and CDR2 SMNVEV (reference sequence). CDR3: CASSLKGAGGTLSGNTIYF. The CDR3 DNA sequence: TGTGCCAGCAGTTTAAAGGGGGCAGGGGGCACTCTCTCTGGAAACACCATATATTTT.

This chain links TRBV7-8 with TRBJ1-5; D possibly corresponds to TRBD1 (5 bases). This CDR3 spans 15 amino acids. Trimming removed 1 base at V and 0 bases at J, with 7 bases between. CDR1 and CDR2 from the germline V gene are SGHVS and FQNEAQ. The CDR3 coding sequence is TGTGCCAGCAGCTTAGTGCAGGGTAGCAATCAGCCCCAGCATTTT. As protein: CASSLVQGSNQPQHF. The variable domain in full, completed from reference TRBV7-8 and TRBJ1-5, reads GAGVSQSPRYKVAKRGQDVALRCDPISGHVSLFWYQQALGQGPEFLTYFQNEAQLDKSGLPSDRFFAERPEGSVSTLKIQRTQQEDSAVYLCASSLVQGSNQPQHFGDGTRLSIL.

This clonotype has only a few counts. This rearrangement joins TRBV7-9 to TRBJ1-5; D is perhaps TRBD1 (6 bases). The CDR3 runs to 14 residues. Germline V gives CDR1 SEHNR, CDR2 FQNEAQ (reference sequence). With 1 base removed from V and 6 bases from J, the gap between germline ends came to 10 bases. The CDR3 DNA is TGTGCCAGCAGCTTAGAAGGACAGATTCAGCCCCAGCATTTT. Translated, it gives CASSLEGQIQPQHF. The whole variable domain, filled in from reference TRBV7-9 and TRBJ1-5, reads DTGVSQNPRHKITKRGQNVTFRCDPISEHNRLYWYRQTLGQGPEFLTYFQNEAQLEKSRLLSDRFSAERPKGSFSTLEIQRTEQGDSAMYLCASSLEGQIQPQHFGDGTRLSIL.

The chain joins TRBV5-8 to TRBJ2-2; D gene ambiguous. CDR3 length: 14 amino acids. Per the germline V gene, CDR1 is SGHTS and CDR2 is YDEGEE. Trimming took 4 bases from V and 3 from J, leaving 10 bases between them. The CDR3, as DNA: TGTGCCAGCAGCCCCCGTTGGGACACCGGGGAGCTGTTTTTT. Protein sequence: CASSPRWDTGELFF.

The chain uses TRBV21-1 and TRBJ2-1; the D call in the table, TRBD2, was not verified against the DNA. TRBV21-1 is tagged as a pseudogene. CDR3 size: 13 residues. Here the CDR3 DNA reads TGTGCCAGCAGCAAAAGGAGGCCCAATGAGCAGTTCTTC. Residues: CASSKRRPNEQFF.

The rearrangement joins TRBV7-9 to TRBJ1-2; perhaps TRBD1 as D (5 bases). V was shortened by 4 bases and J by 14 bases, with 14 bases between the two germline ends. CDR3 length: 11 residues. The germline V gene has CDR1 SEHNR and CDR2 FQNEAQ (reference sequence). This CDR3 is CASSSRDQKTF. CDR3 nucleotides: TGTGCCAGCAGCTCCCGGGACCAAAAAACCTTC. Filled out from reference TRBV7-9 and TRBJ1-2, the complete variable domain reads DTGVSQNPRHKITKRGQNVTFRCDPISEHNRLYWYRQTLGQGPEFLTYFQNEAQLEKSRLLSDRFSAERPKGSFSTLEIQRTEQGDSAMYLCASSSRDQKTFGSGTRLTVV.

In its sample, this clonotype was seen a few times. The chain uses TRBV27 and TRBJ2-4, with 10 bases identical to TRBD1. The germline CDR1 and CDR2 sequences are MNHEY and SMNVEV (reference sequence). The CDR3 has 14 residues. Trimming took 6 bases from V and 9 from J; bases not matched to a gene: 8. CDR3 in amino acids: CASRSGQGIGIQYF. In DNA, the CDR3 is TGTGCCAGCAGGTCGGGACAGGGGATCGGCATTCAGTACTTC.

This clonotype was seen a few times. Here the CDR3 reads CASSSSQPTGELFF. In nucleotides, the CDR3 is TGTGCCAGCAGTTCCTCACAGCCCACCGGGGAGCTGTTTTTT. The chain is built from TRBV27 and TRBJ2-2; the D is unclear. Trimming left V 4 bases short and J 4 bases short, with 10 bases between. This CDR3 has 14 residues. Germline V gives CDR1 MNHEY, CDR2 SMNVEV (reference sequence).

The sample holds a few counts of this clonotype. The chain recombines TRBV6-1 with TRBJ1-1; D not resolved. Germline-derived CDR1 and CDR2 are MNHNS and SASEGT. The CDR3 length is 14 residues. Trimming left V 6 bases short and J 3 bases short, with 14 bases between. The CDR3 DNA sequence: TGTGCCAGCAGACCTGGTGGAGCCGACACTGAAGCTTTCTTT. This codes for CASRPGGADTEAFF.

This clonotype was seen only once. The V call is TRBV5-1, the J call TRBJ1-2; D not certain. The CDR3 is 14 residues long. Germline assignment: CDR1 SGHRS and CDR2 YFSETQ. The V end lost 0 bases, the J end lost 6 bases, and 12 bases lay between the germline ends. The CDR3 protein is CASSLASSSDGYTF. Written as DNA, the CDR3 is TGCGCCAGCAGCTTGGCGTCGAGTTCTGATGGCTACACCTTC.